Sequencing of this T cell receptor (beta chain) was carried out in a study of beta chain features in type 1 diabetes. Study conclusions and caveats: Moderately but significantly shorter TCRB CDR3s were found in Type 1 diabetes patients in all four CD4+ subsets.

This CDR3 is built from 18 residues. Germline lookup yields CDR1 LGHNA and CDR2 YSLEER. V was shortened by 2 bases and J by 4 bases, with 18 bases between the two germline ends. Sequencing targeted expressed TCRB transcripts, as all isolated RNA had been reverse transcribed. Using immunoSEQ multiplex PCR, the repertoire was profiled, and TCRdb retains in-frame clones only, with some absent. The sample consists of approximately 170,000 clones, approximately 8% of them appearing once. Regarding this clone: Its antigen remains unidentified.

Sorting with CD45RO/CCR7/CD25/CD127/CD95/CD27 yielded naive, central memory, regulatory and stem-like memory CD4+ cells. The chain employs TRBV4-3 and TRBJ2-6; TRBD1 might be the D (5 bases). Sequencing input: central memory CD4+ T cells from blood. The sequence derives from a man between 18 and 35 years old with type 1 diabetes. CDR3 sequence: CASSQHPHRISGANVLTF. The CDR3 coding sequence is TGCGCCAGCAGCCAACATCCCCACAGGATTTCGGGGGCCAACGTCCTGACTTTC.